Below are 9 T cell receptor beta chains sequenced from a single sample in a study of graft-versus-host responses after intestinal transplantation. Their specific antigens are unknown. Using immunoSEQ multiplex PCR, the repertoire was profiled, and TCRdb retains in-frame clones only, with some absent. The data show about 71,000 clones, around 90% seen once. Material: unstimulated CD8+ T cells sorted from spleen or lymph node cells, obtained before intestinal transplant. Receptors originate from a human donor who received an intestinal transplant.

The CDR3 is CASSLTVAGPEAFF. The CDR3, as DNA: TGTGCCAGCAGCTTAACTGTGGCAGGTCCTGAAGCTTTCTTT. The chain couples TRBV7-3 to TRBJ1-1; D remains unclear. From germline, CDR1 is SGHTA and CDR2 FQGTGA. V was trimmed by 0 bases and J by 6 bases, leaving 11 bases between them. The CDR3 totals 14 residues.

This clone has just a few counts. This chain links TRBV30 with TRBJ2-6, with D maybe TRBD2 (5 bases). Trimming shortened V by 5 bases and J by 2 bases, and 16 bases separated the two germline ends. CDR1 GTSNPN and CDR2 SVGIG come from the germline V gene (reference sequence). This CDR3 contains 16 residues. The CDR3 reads CAWGRKGGAGANVLTF. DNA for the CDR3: TGTGCCTGGGGTAGAAAAGGAGGAGCTGGGGCCAACGTCCTGACTTTC.

The chain's CDR3 is CATSRVGQGGQPQHF. The CDR3 DNA sequence: TGTGCCACCAGCAGAGTTGGCCAGGGTGGTCAGCCCCAGCATTTT. This sequence joins TRBV15 and TRBJ1-5, with a tentative D call TRBD1 (5 bases). The CDR3 runs 15 residues. Per germline, CDR1 LNHNV and CDR2 YYDKDF (reference sequence). V lost 1 base, J lost 6 bases, and 13 bases lay in between.

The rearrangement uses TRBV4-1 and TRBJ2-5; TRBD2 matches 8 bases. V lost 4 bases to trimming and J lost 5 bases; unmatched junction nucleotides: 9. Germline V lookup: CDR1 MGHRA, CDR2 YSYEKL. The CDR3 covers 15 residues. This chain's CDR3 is CASSPIVAGWETQYF. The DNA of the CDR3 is TGCGCCAGCAGCCCTATAGTAGCGGGGTGGGAGACCCAGTACTTC.

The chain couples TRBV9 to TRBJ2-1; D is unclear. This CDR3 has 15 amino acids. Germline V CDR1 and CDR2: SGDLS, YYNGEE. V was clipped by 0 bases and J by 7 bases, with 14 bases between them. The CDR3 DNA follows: TGTGCCAGCAGCGTAGGGGCCCCCCAGGTGAATGAGCAGTTCTTC. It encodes CASSVGAPQVNEQFF.

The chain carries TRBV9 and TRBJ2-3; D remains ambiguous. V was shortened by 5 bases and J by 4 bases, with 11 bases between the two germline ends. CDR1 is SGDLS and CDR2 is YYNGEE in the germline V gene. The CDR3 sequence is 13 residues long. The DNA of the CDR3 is TGTGCCAGCAGGCCTCCGGGTCCAGATACGCAGTATTTT. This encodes CASRPPGPDTQYF.

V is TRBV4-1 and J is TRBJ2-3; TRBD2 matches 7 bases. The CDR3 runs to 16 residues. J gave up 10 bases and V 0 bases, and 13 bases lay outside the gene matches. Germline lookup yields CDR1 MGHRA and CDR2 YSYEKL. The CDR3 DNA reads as TGCGCCAGCAGCCAAGAAAGCCTAGCGGAGGGTGGTTCGCAGTATTTT. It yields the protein CASSQESLAEGGSQYF.

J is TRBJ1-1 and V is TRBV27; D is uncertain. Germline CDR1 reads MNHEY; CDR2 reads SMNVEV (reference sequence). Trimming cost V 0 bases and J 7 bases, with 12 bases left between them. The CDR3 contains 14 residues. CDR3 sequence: CASSLSRSGLEAFF. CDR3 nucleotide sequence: TGTGCCAGCAGTTTATCAAGGTCTGGGCTTGAAGCTTTCTTT.

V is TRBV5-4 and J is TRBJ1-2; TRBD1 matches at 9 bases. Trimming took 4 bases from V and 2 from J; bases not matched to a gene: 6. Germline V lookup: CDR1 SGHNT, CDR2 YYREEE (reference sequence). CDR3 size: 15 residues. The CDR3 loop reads CASSDPGQGNYGYTF. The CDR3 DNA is TGTGCCAGCAGCGATCCGGGACAGGGAAACTATGGCTACACCTTC. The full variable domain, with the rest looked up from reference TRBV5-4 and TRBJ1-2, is ETGVTQSPTHLIKTRGQQVTLRCSSQSGHNTVSWYQQALGQGPQFIFQYYREEENGRGNFPPRFSGLQFPNYSSELNVNALELDDSALYLCASSDPGQGNYGYTFGSGTRLTVV.